A single T cell receptor beta chain is shown here with its context. Antigen specificity is unknown. The sample belongs to a study of T cell responses to AZD1222 COVID-19 vaccine. Study outcomes and limitations: Compared with day 0, the breadth and depth of the Spike-specific TCR repertoire rose significantly after two doses of AZD1222. Samples come after the peak T cell response, not at day 14. White British people made up most donors, females outnumbered males, and clonal diversity was possibly underestimated. Nearly half of spike-specific TCRs reportedly target variant regions that are unmutated in the B.1.351 and B.1.1.7 variants.

TCRdb keeps only in-frame clones here, not all; method: immunoSEQ multiplex PCR. The data show 100,000 to 150,000 clones, 85% to 90% seen once. The V gene's germline CDR1 is SGHNT and CDR2 YYREEE (reference sequence). V trimming: 2 bases; J trimming: 0 bases; junction bases outside the gene matches: 2. The CDR3 has 15 residues. Sequences were derived from peripheral blood, sampled on day 0 of MenACWY control vaccination. This TCR came from an adult in good health. This chain connects TRBV5-4 to TRBJ2-3, with 8 bases identical to TRBD1. This chain's CDR3 is CASSFGDRSTDTQYF. The CDR3 DNA sequence: TGTGCCAGCAGCTTTGGGGACAGGAGCACAGATACGCAGTATTTT. The whole variable domain, remainder taken from reference TRBV5-4 and TRBJ2-3, is ETGVTQSPTHLIKTRGQQVTLRCSSQSGHNTVSWYQQALGQGPQFIFQYYREEENGRGNFPPRFSGLQFPNYSSELNVNALELDDSALYLCASSFGDRSTDTQYFGPGTRLTVL.